A selection of T cell receptor beta chains follows, all from one sample in a study of cytomegalovirus exposure and HLA in healthy donors. The method was immunoSEQ multiplex PCR; TCRdb's version includes in-frame clones alone and lacks a portion of them. The sample has roughly 250,000 clones; around four fifths are singletons. Specimen: PBMCs. All receptors come from a woman aged 40 to 55 in good health and CMV-seropositive. Both conserved end residues are part of each CDR3. A clone size is listed for some rows: how often the clone was seen (once, few, many), or a class if it is expanded.

abundance: -
j_gene: TRBJ2-3
v_gene: TRBV7-2
CDR3aa: CASSATGTSGRGQYF

abundance: once
j_gene: TRBJ1-6
v_gene: TRBV28
CDR3aa: CASSRPGQGDSPLHF

abundance: -
j_gene: TRBJ1-4
v_gene: TRBV5-6
CDR3aa: CASSLKAGPGGKLFF

abundance: -
j_gene: TRBJ2-7
v_gene: TRBV18
CDR3aa: CASSSSGRILEQYF

abundance: -
j_gene: TRBJ1-1
v_gene: TRBV27
CDR3aa: CASGGGWGTEAFF

abundance: -
j_gene: TRBJ2-7
v_gene: TRBV9
CDR3aa: CASSPFISGNYEQYF

abundance: once
j_gene: TRBJ2-1
v_gene: TRBV7-7
CDR3aa: CASSPHLSSYNEQFF

abundance: -
j_gene: TRBJ2-1
v_gene: TRBV2
CDR3aa: CASRGLAGVGEQFF

abundance: -
j_gene: TRBJ1-1
v_gene: TRBV27
CDR3aa: CASRKLGQGAIGTEAFF

abundance: -
j_gene: TRBJ2-1
v_gene: TRBV19
CDR3aa: CAIKDTYYNEQFF

abundance: -
j_gene: TRBJ2-3
v_gene: TRBV25-1
CDR3aa: CASSESGILGTDTQYF

abundance: -
j_gene: TRBJ1-5
v_gene: TRBV6-1
CDR3aa: CASRNPTGSNQPQHF

abundance: -
j_gene: TRBJ2-5
v_gene: TRBV7-9
CDR3aa: CASSLAGAPSREQYF

abundance: -
j_gene: TRBJ2-1
v_gene: TRBV7-2
CDR3aa: CASRSTGNEQFF